Below, 20 T cell receptor beta chains from the same sample are listed, as sequenced in a study of long-term antiretroviral therapy in people with HIV. This was the immunoSEQ v3.0 assay at survey level. The method was immunoSEQ multiplex PCR; TCRdb's version includes in-frame clones alone and lacks a portion of them. Seen here are 20,000 to 25,000 clones, 76% observed once, and the top ten hold about 5.2%. The material was unsorted PBMCs, obtained 0.5 years after starting antiretroviral therapy. The receptors shown here come from a woman aged 40 to 50 with HIV.

The genes are TRBV28 and TRBJ2-2; no firm D call. The ends were cut back, 3 bases at V and 2 bases at J, with 10 bases in the middle. Per the germline V gene, CDR1 is MDHEN and CDR2 is SYDVKM. The CDR3 length is 15 residues. The chain's CDR3 is CASSLVGYNTGELFF. CDR3 sequence (DNA): TGTGCCAGCAGTTTGGTCGGTTACAACACCGGGGAGCTGTTTTTT.

The V call is TRBV5-6, the J call TRBJ2-1, with TRBD1 matching 9 bases. V lost 4 bases and J lost 7; bases outside the gene matches: 6. This CDR3 spans 14 amino acids. CDR1 SGHDT and CDR2 YYEEEE come from the germline V gene. CDR3 amino acids: CASSPGQGWNEQFF. CDR3 bases: TGTGCCAGCAGCCCGGGACAGGGTTGGAATGAGCAGTTCTTC.

The genes are TRBV6-5 and TRBJ1-5, with D uncertain. Trimming took 6 bases from V and 7 from J, leaving 13 bases between them. Germline CDR1 MNHEY, CDR2 SVGAGI. The CDR3 is made up of 13 amino acids. Written as DNA, the CDR3 is TGTGCCAGCAGAGGAGGAATAAGGCAGCCCCAGCATTTT. Protein sequence: CASRGGIRQPQHF.

The rearrangement joins TRBV7-8 to TRBJ1-6, with 10 positions matching TRBD1. V lost 3 bases and J lost 0; bases outside the gene matches: 5. The germline V gene encodes CDR1 SGHVS and CDR2 FQNEAQ. The CDR3 loop spans 18 amino acids. In DNA form, the CDR3 reads TGTGCCAGCAGCTTGACAGGGGGCTTTGTCTCCTATAATTCACCCCTCCACTTT. It translates to CASSLTGGFVSYNSPLHF.

The V and J genes are TRBV2 and TRBJ2-5; D is unresolved. The CDR3 length is 14 residues. Germline lookup yields CDR1 SNHLY and CDR2 FYNNEI. Trimming cost V 4 bases and J 2 bases, with 11 bases left between them. The CDR3 sequence is CASSVLTTQETQYF. In nucleotides, the CDR3 is TGTGCCAGCAGTGTCCTGACCACGCAAGAGACCCAGTACTTC.

This clone was seen just once. The chain recombines TRBV5-1 with TRBJ2-7; TRBD1 is a possible D gene (5 bases). Trimming shortened V by 2 bases and J by 7 bases, and 13 bases separated the two germline ends. In germline, CDR1 is SGHRS, CDR2 YFSETQ. The CDR3 consists of 13 residues. The CDR3 nucleotides read TGCGCCAGCAGCTTCAGTCCAGGGATGGAGCAGTACTTC. Amino acid sequence: CASSFSPGMEQYF.

The chain carries TRBV7-2 and TRBJ2-1, with 10 positions matching TRBD1. The CDR3 has 16 residues. Trimming removed 5 bases from V and 6 bases from J; junction bases left unmatched: 10. CDR1 SGHTA and CDR2 FQGNSA come from the germline V gene. DNA of the CDR3: TGTGCCAGCAGCCGCCAGACAGGGGGCAAGGGCAATGAGCAGTTCTTC. Translated, it gives CASSRQTGGKGNEQFF.

This chain uses TRBV19 with TRBJ1-5; perhaps TRBD1 as D (6 bases). Germline assignment: CDR1 LNHDA and CDR2 SQIVND (reference sequence). The CDR3 extends over 15 amino acids. V was shortened by 11 bases and J by 0 bases, with 17 bases between the two germline ends. CDR3 coding DNA: TGTGCCGGAGGGACATCCGCATATAGCAATCAGCCCCAGCATTTT. It codes for CAGGTSAYSNQPQHF.

The chain is built from TRBV28 and TRBJ1-6; no definite D call. Germline V gene sequence: CDR1 MDHEN, CDR2 SYDVKM. With 6 bases removed from V and 7 bases from J, the gap between germline ends came to 7 bases. CDR3 length: 12 amino acids. The CDR3 here is CASRSSNSPLHF. The CDR3, as DNA: TGTGCCAGCAGGTCATCGAATTCACCCCTCCACTTT.

This chain connects TRBV28 to TRBJ1-5, with D possibly being TRBD1 (6 bases). The CDR3 covers 15 residues. V was clipped by 5 bases and J by 3 bases, with 14 bases between them. Looked up from germline, CDR1 is MDHEN and CDR2 is SYDVKM. CDR3 protein: CASSITGLNNQPQHF. In DNA, the CDR3 is TGTGCCAGCAGTATTACAGGGTTGAACAATCAGCCCCAGCATTTT.

This clone is a singleton in its sample. The chain uses TRBV14 and TRBJ2-3, with no clear D. Germline CDR1 SGHDN, CDR2 FVKESK. V lost 4 bases, J lost 5 bases, and 10 bases lay in between. The CDR3 length is 13 residues. For the CDR3, the DNA is TGTGCCAGCAGCCCCCGGGCTATAGATACGCAGTATTTT. It yields the protein CASSPRAIDTQYF.

V gene TRBV4-1 combines with J gene TRBJ2-4; no clear D. Trimming cost V 1 base and J 6 bases, with 10 bases left between them. Germline V lookup: CDR1 MGHRA, CDR2 YSYEKL. The CDR3 is made up of 14 amino acids. The CDR3 nucleotides read TGCGCCAGCAGCCAAGTGGGCAGAGGAAACATTCAGTACTTC. Protein product: CASSQVGRGNIQYF.

The chain joins TRBV2 to TRBJ2-4, with TRBD2 identical over 10 bases. Looked up from germline, CDR1 is SNHLY and CDR2 is FYNNEI. This CDR3 has 18 amino acids. The V and J ends lost 5 bases and 7 bases, in that order; junction bases with no gene match: 17. CDR3 sequence reads: CASSPGPSGGALRNIQYF. As DNA, the CDR3 is TGTGCCAGCAGTCCGGGCCCCAGCGGGGGGGCTTTAAGGAACATTCAGTACTTC.

The chain recombines TRBV6-4 with TRBJ1-1; D not resolved. From germline, CDR1 is MRHNA and CDR2 SNTAGT. Trimming removed 9 bases from V and 0 bases from J, with 14 bases in between. The CDR3 sequence is 14 residues long. CDR3 sequence: CARAVTEMNTEAFF. CDR3 DNA sequence: TGTGCCAGAGCAGTGACTGAGATGAACACTGAAGCTTTCTTT.

This rearrangement joins TRBV27 to TRBJ2-3; 13 nucleotides match TRBD2. Germline V lookup: CDR1 MNHEY, CDR2 SMNVEV (reference sequence). J gave up 2 bases and V 2 bases, and 7 bases lay outside the gene matches. CDR3 length: 18 amino acids. CDR3 in amino acids: CASSLPSTSGGNTDTQYF. The CDR3 nucleotides are TGTGCCAGCAGTTTACCATCGACTAGCGGGGGGAACACAGATACGCAGTATTTT.

The chain couples TRBV6-1 to TRBJ2-1; D remains unclear. CDR1 and CDR2 from the germline V gene are MNHNS and SASEGT. The CDR3 contains 15 residues. Trimming removed 4 bases from V and 4 bases from J, with 14 bases in between. Here the CDR3 reads CASSASSPLYNEQFF. The CDR3 DNA reads as TGTGCCAGCAGTGCCTCGTCTCCCCTATACAATGAGCAGTTCTTC.

This clone was found once. The rearrangement joins TRBV7-7 to TRBJ2-2; D is perhaps TRBD1 or TRBD2 (5 bases each). The CDR3 is 18 residues long. The V and J ends lost 6 bases and 2 bases respectively, with 22 bases between them. Germline V gene sequence: CDR1 SSHAT, CDR2 FNYEAQ (reference sequence). CDR3 in amino acids: CASSVWGGGGANTGELFF. CDR3 bases: TGTGCCAGCAGTGTATGGGGCGGAGGAGGTGCTAACACCGGGGAGCTGTTTTTT.

The chain recombines TRBV15 with TRBJ2-1; no reliable D call. Deletions cut 0 bases from V and 9 bases from J, with 15 bases between. The germline gives CDR1 LNHNV, CDR2 YYDKDF (reference sequence). The CDR3 length is 15 residues. The CDR3 DNA reads as TGTGCCACCAGCAGAGATCTCTCGCAGTCGCTTGAGCAGTTCTTC. Protein sequence: CATSRDLSQSLEQFF.

The chain carries TRBV14 and TRBJ1-2; 7 bases are shared with TRBD1. The junction had 9 bases not matched to a gene; V was cut back by 4 bases and J by 4 bases. This CDR3 is built from 15 residues. Germline-derived CDR1 and CDR2 are SGHDN and FVKESK. In nucleotides, the CDR3 is TGTGCCAGCAGCCCTCCTGGGACAGAACGCTATGGCTACACCTTC. It codes for CASSPPGTERYGYTF.

V gene TRBV4-1 combines with J gene TRBJ2-6; D perhaps matches TRBD1 (6 bases). The CDR3 runs 19 residues. The ends were cut back, 1 base at V and 0 bases at J, with 16 bases in the middle. CDR1 is MGHRA and CDR2 is YSYEKL in the germline V gene. The CDR3 loop is CASSQGSTGSFSGANVLTF. In DNA, the CDR3 is TGCGCCAGCAGCCAAGGGAGCACAGGGTCTTTCTCTGGGGCCAACGTCCTGACTTTC.